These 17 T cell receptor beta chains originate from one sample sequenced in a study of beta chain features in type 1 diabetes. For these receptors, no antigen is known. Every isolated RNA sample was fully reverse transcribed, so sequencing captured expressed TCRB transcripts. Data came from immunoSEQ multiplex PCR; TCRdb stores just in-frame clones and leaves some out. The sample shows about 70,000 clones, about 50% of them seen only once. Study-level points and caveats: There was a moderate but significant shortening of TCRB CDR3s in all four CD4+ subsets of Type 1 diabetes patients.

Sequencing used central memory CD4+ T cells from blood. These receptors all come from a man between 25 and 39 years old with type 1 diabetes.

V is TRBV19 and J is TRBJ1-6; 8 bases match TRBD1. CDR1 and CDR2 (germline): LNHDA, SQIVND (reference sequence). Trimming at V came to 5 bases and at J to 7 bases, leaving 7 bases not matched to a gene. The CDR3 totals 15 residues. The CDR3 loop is CASSPDRVDNSPLHF. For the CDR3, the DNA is TGTGCCAGTAGTCCGGACAGGGTTGACAATTCACCCCTCCACTTT.

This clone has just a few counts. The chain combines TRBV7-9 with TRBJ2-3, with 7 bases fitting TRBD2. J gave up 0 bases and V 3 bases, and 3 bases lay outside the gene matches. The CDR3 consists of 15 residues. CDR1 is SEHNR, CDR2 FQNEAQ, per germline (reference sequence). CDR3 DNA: TGTGCCAGCAGCTTCGGGACTACGAGCACAGATACGCAGTATTTT. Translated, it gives CASSFGTTSTDTQYF.

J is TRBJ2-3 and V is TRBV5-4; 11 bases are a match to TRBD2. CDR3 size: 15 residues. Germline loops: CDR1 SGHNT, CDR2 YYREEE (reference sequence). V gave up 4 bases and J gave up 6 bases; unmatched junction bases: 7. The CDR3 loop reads CASSKGLAEADTQYF. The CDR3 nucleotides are TGTGCCAGCAGCAAGGGACTAGCGGAGGCCGATACGCAGTATTTT.

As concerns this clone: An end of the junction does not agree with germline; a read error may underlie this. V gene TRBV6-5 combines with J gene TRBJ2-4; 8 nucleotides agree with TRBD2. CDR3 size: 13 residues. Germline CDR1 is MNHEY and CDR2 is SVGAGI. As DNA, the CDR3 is TGTGCCAGCAGATCGGGGGGGGGAAACCTTCAGTACTTC. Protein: CASRSGGGNLQYF.

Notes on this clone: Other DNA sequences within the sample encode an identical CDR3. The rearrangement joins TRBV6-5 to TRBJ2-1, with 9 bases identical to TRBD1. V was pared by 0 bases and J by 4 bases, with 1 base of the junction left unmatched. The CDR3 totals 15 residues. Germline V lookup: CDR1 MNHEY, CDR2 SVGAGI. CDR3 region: CASSYSGQGYNEQFF. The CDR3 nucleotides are TGTGCCAGCAGTTACTCGGGACAGGGTTACAATGAGCAGTTCTTC.

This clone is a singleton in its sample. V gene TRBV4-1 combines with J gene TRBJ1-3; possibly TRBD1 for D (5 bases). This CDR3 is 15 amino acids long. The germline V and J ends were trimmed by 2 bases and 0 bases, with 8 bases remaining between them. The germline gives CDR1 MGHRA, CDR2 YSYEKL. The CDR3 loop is CASSQPTDSGNTIYF. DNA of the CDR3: TGCGCCAGCAGCCAACCGACAGACTCTGGAAACACCATATATTTT.

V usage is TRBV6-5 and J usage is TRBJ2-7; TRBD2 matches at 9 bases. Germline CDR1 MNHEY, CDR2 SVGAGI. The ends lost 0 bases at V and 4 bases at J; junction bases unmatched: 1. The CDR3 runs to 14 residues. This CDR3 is CASSYSREGYEQYF. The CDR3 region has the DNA TGTGCCAGCAGTTACTCGCGGGAGGGTTACGAGCAGTACTTC.

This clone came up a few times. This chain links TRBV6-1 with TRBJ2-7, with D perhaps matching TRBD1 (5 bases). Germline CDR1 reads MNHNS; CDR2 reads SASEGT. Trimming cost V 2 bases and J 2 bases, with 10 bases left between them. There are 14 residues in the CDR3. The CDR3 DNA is TGTGCCAGCAGTGAACCCGAAGGGGCCTACGAGCAGTACTTC. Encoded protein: CASSEPEGAYEQYF.

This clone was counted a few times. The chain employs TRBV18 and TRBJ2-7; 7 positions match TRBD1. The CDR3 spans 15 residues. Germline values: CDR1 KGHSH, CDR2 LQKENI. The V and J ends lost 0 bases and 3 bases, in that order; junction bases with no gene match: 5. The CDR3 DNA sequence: TGTGCCAGCTCACCACCGGGACAGATAGGCTACGAGCAGTACTTC. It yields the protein CASSPPGQIGYEQYF.

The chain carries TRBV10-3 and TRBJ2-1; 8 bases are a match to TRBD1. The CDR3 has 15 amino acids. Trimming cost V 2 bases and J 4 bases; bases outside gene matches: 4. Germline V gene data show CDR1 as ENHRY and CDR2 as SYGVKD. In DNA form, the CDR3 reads TGTGCCATCAGTGAGACGGACAGGGTGTACAATGAGCAGTTCTTC. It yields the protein CAISETDRVYNEQFF.

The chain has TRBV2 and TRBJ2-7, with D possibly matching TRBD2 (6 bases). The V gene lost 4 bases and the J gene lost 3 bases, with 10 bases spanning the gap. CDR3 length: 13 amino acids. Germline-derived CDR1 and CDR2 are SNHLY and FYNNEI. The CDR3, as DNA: TGTGCCAGCAGTGGAGAGGGACTCTACGAGCAGTACTTC. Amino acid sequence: CASSGEGLYEQYF.

CDR3 nucleotides: TGTGCCAGCAGCTGGCACCCGACAGGGACAAACACTGAAGCTTTCTTT. Its protein is CASSWHPTGTNTEAFF. The chain uses TRBV5-5 and TRBJ1-1; TRBD1 matches 7 bases. CDR1 SGHKS and CDR2 YYEKEE come from the germline V gene (reference sequence). The CDR3 length is 16 residues. V lost 3 bases to trimming and J lost 2 bases; unmatched junction nucleotides: 10.

The CDR3 sequence: CAITRDGGKTGELFF. CDR3 sequence (DNA): TGTGCCATCACCCGGGACGGAGGGAAAACCGGGGAGCTGTTTTTT. The J gene is TRBJ2-2, the V gene TRBV10-3; D is perhaps TRBD2 (6 bases). CDR1 and CDR2 (germline): ENHRY, SYGVKD. Trimming took off 7 bases at V and 5 bases at J, with 17 bases between the two ends. This CDR3 comprises 15 residues.

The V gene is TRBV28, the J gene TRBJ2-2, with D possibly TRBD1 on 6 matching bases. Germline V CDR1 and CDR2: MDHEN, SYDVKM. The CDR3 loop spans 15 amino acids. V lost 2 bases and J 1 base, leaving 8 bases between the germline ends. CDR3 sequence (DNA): TGTGCCAGCAGTTTAGGACAGTGGAACACCGGGGAGCTGTTTTTT. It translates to CASSLGQWNTGELFF.

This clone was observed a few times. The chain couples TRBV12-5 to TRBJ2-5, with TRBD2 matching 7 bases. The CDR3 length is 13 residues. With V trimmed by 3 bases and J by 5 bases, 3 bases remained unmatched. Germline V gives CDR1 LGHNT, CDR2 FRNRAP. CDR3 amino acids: CASGFREGETQYF. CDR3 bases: TGTGCTAGTGGTTTCAGGGAGGGGGAGACCCAGTACTTC.

CDR3: CASSPPAAGGLNTEAFF. The DNA of the CDR3 is TGTGCCAGCAGCCCCCCTGCGGCAGGGGGATTGAACACTGAAGCTTTCTTT. The chain couples TRBV7-9 to TRBJ1-1; TRBD1 agrees at 7 bases. J was trimmed by 0 bases and V by 5 bases; bases with no gene match: 12. The CDR3 spans 17 residues. The V gene's germline CDR1 is SEHNR and CDR2 FQNEAQ (reference sequence).

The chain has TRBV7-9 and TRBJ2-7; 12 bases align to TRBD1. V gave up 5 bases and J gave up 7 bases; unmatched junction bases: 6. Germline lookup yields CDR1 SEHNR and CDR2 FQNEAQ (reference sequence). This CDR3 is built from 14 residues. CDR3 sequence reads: CASSPGTGGLEQYF. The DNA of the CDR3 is TGTGCCAGCAGCCCAGGGACAGGGGGCCTGGAGCAGTACTTC. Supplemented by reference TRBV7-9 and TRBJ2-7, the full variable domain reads DTGVSQNPRHKITKRGQNVTFRCDPISEHNRLYWYRQTLGQGPEFLTYFQNEAQLEKSRLLSDRFSAERPKGSFSTLEIQRTEQGDSAMYLCASSPGTGGLEQYFGPGTRLTVT.